The rows below give T cell receptor beta chains drawn from one sample of a study of CD8 T cells in ankylosing spondylitis. TCRdb reprocessed the 5' RACE reads via MiXCR and lists one record per CDR3 protein. Among 300,000 to 350,000 distinct CDR3 sequences, about 9.9% were seen once, and the ten largest hold about a tenth. Sequenced material: blood, either unsorted or a sorted T cell fraction (not recorded which). These TCRs come from a female donor with ankylosing spondylitis or in good health (not recorded which). Each CDR3 is given with its conserved first and last residue. The D gene is left open where the match is weak. Not all rows give a size; the values are once, few, many and, for expanded clones, a class.

D	size	J	V	DNA	CDR3
-	few	TRBJ2-2	TRBV7-9	TGTGCCAGCAGCTCAAGCGGACTCACCGGGGAGCTGTTTTTT	CASSSSGLTGELFF
TRBD2	many	TRBJ2-1	TRBV20-1	TGCAGTGCTAGACTCGAGGGAGGGCAGGGAAATGAGCAGTTCTTC	CSARLEGGQGNEQFF
TRBD1	many	TRBJ1-6	TRBV4-2	TGTGCCAGCAGCCAAGAATCAGGGGGCACGAATTCACCCCTCCACTTT	CASSQESGGTNSPLHF
-	-	TRBJ2-1	TRBV7-2	TGTGCCAGCAGCTTACCAGGGCCCTACAATGAGCAGTTCTTC	CASSLPGPYNEQFF
-	-	TRBJ2-7	TRBV6-2/TRBV6-3	TGTGCCAGCAGTTACCAGCCGGCCTACGAGCAGTACTTC	CASSYQPAYEQYF
-	few	TRBJ2-3	TRBV27	TGTGCCAGCAGGGCTCCCAGGGGGGCAGATACGCAGTATTTT	CASRAPRGADTQYF
TRBD1	-	TRBJ2-7	TRBV19	TGTGCCAGTAGTCCCACGCGGACAGGCTACGAGCAGTACTTC	CASSPTRTGYEQYF
-	few	TRBJ1-2	TRBV12-3/TRBV12-4	TGTGCCAGCAGTCTCCGCGGGGGGGCCAACTATGGCTACACCTTC	CASSLRGGANYGYTF
-	many	TRBJ2-2	TRBV20-1	TGCAGTGCTAGCCTTCGGACAACAAACACCGGGGAGCTGTTTTTT	CSASLRTTNTGELFF
-	-	TRBJ1-1	TRBV5-1	TGCGCTAGCAGCTTGCCGCGCAGTAGAATGGACACTGAAGCTTTCTTT	CASSLPRSRMDTEAFF
TRBD2	many	TRBJ2-7	TRBV20-1	TGCAGTGCTAGATTCGGGACTAGAACCTACGAGCAGTACTTC	CSARFGTRTYEQYF
TRBD2	few	TRBJ2-1	TRBV5-1	TGCGCCAGCAGCGCGGGCGGGGGATACAATGAGCAGTTCTTC	CASSAGGGYNEQFF
-	once	TRBJ2-7	TRBV6-6	TGTGCCAGCAGTCATGACATGACCTACGAGCAGTACTTC	CASSHDMTYEQYF
-	-	TRBJ1-1	TRBV15	TGTGCCACCAGCAGAGGAGGGGATTCCACTGAAGCTTTCTTT	CATSRGGDSTEAFF
TRBD1	many	TRBJ1-5	TRBV5-1	TGCGCCAGCAGCCCTCGACAGGGTGAGCAGCCCCAGCATTTT	CASSPRQGEQPQHF
TRBD1	-	TRBJ1-1	TRBV19	TGTGCCAGTAGGACGACAGGGCTGGGGAACACTGAAGCTTTCTTT	CASRTTGLGNTEAFF
-	many	TRBJ1-5	TRBV6-2/TRBV6-3	TGTGCCAGCAGCGCGGAAACAGGGAATAGTAATAATCAGCCCCAGCATTTT	CASSAETGNSNNQPQHF
-	-	TRBJ2-1	TRBV5-6	TGTGCCAGCAGCGTGGCAGGAAGTTACAATGAGCAGTTCTTC	CASSVAGSYNEQFF
TRBD2	many	TRBJ2-7	TRBV18	TGTGCCAGCTCACGAGCGGGAGTTGAGTACGAGCAGTACTTC	CASSRAGVEYEQYF
TRBD2	many	TRBJ2-1	TRBV28	TGTGCCAGCAGTTCTACTAGCGGGTATTCCCTATGGAATGAGCAGTTCTTC	CASSSTSGYSLWNEQFF
TRBD1	few	TRBJ2-2	TRBV12-3/TRBV12-4	TGTGCCAGCAGTTTAAACACGTTGGACAGGGTAACCGGGGAGCTGTTTTTT	CASSLNTLDRVTGELFF
TRBD2	-	TRBJ2-5	TRBV2	TGTGCCAGCAGTATTGGGACTAGCGGATCCCCTCGAGGAGAGACCCAGTACTTC	CASSIGTSGSPRGETQYF
-	few	TRBJ2-5	TRBV10-3	TGTGCCATCAGTGAGTCAGCGCAAGAGACCCAGTACTTC	CAISESAQETQYF
-	many	TRBJ2-4	TRBV12-3/TRBV12-4	TGTGCCAGCAGTTTCCCTCGGGAAAACATTCAGTACTTC	CASSFPRENIQYF
TRBD1	many	TRBJ1-4	TRBV12-3/TRBV12-4	TGTGCCAGCAGTTTAGGCCGGGACAGGGCGGAAAAACTGTTTTTT	CASSLGRDRAEKLFF
-	-	TRBJ2-5	TRBV21-1	TGTGCCAGCGGGGTAGGAGAGACCCAGTACTTC	CASGVGETQYF
-	many	TRBJ2-3	TRBV7-8	TGTGCCAGCAAGCAAGGGAGAATTAGCACAGATACGCAGTATTTT	CASKQGRISTDTQYF
-	many	TRBJ2-7	TRBV20-1	TGCAGTGCTAGGAGGCCTGGCCGGCAGCTACCCTACGAGCAGTACTTC	CSARRPGRQLPYEQYF
TRBD1	many	TRBJ1-2	TRBV20-1	TGCAGTGCTATCCCAGGCGGCAAGTCCGGGACAGGGAAGAATACCTTC	CSAIPGGKSGTGKNTF
TRBD1	-	TRBJ1-5	TRBV3-1	TGTGCCAGCAGCCAAGGGACAGGGGGCTCACCCCAGCATTTT	CASSQGTGGSPQHF
-	many	TRBJ2-3	TRBV5-5	TGTGCCAGCAGCTCACTGGGGGGCCTGACAGATACGCAGTATTTT	CASSSLGGLTDTQYF
-	many	TRBJ2-1	TRBV11-2	TGTGCCAGCAGCTTACAGGTGCCGGGTATCGATGAGCAGTTCTTC	CASSLQVPGIDEQFF
-	many	TRBJ2-1	TRBV6-1	TGTGCCAGCAGTCCCCAGACACACTCCTACAATGAGCAGTTCTTC	CASSPQTHSYNEQFF
TRBD1	few	TRBJ2-7	TRBV5-1	TGCGCCAGCCAAATGAATCAGGGGGCGCAGTCCTACGAGCAGTACTTC	CASQMNQGAQSYEQYF
TRBD2	-	TRBJ2-2	TRBV28	TGTGCCAGCAGAACGTCTAGCGGATACTCGAACACCGGGGAGCTGTTTTTT	CASRTSSGYSNTGELFF
-	many	TRBJ2-1	TRBV20-1	TGCAGTGCTAGTTTATGGCGGGCCTTATACAATGAGCAGTTCTTC	CSASLWRALYNEQFF
-	few	TRBJ2-7	TRBV3-1	TGTGCCAGCAGCCCTCCCCTCCTCTACGAGCAGTACTTC	CASSPPLLYEQYF
-	-	TRBJ1-5	TRBV28	TGTGCCAGCAGTTTAGTGGCGTTCGGTCAGCCCCAGCATTTT	CASSLVAFGQPQHF
-	many	TRBJ2-5	TRBV5-1	TGCGCCAGCAGCTTGGTAGCAGGGGCGGTTGAGACCCAGTACTTC	CASSLVAGAVETQYF
-	-	TRBJ2-7	TRBV5-1	TGCGCCAGCAGCTTGGGCGAGGGGGGACCAAACTACGAGCAGTACTTC	CASSLGEGGPNYEQYF
-	-	TRBJ2-7	TRBV7-6	TGTGCCAGCAGCTTCGCGGACCAGGGGCGGCTTTACGAGCAGTACTTC	CASSFADQGRLYEQYF
-	many	TRBJ2-1	TRBV5-1	TGCGCCAGCAGCTTGGGTCAGGGGCGATATGAGCAGTTCTTC	CASSLGQGRYEQFF
-	many	TRBJ1-5	TRBV12-3/TRBV12-4	TGTGCCAGCAGTTTGGGTGAGGGCAAGTCCCAGCATTTT	CASSLGEGKSQHF
-	many	TRBJ1-5	TRBV4-1	TGCGCCAGCAGCCAAGAAATCTCAGGGGCGGATCAGCCCCAGCATTTT	CASSQEISGADQPQHF
-	few	TRBJ2-6	TRBV14	TGTGCCAGCAGCCAAGGACACAGGGCCTGGGCCAACGTCCTGACTTTC	CASSQGHRAWANVLTF
-	-	TRBJ2-7	TRBV5-1	TGCGCCAGCAGCTTTGGAGGGGTCAAGTACGAGCAGTACTTC	CASSFGGVKYEQYF
-	many	TRBJ1-1	TRBV28	TGTGCCAGCATAGGGATGGAAAGGAACACTGAAGCTTTCTTT	CASIGMERNTEAFF
-	-	TRBJ2-3	TRBV6-5	TGTGCCAGCAGTTTACAGACTGGCACAGATACGCAGTATTTT	CASSLQTGTDTQYF
TRBD2	many	TRBJ2-3	TRBV20-1	TGCAGTGCTAGAGCTTTAGCGGGTGCCACAGATACGCAGTATTTT	CSARALAGATDTQYF
-	many	TRBJ2-7	TRBV5-1	TGCGCCAGCAGCTTGTTGCTACACGACGAGCAGTACTTC	CASSLLLHDEQYF
-	-	TRBJ2-7	TRBV28	TGTGCCAGCAGTTCCCAAGGGCTCGAGCAGTACTTC	CASSSQGLEQYF
-	many	TRBJ2-4	TRBV11-1	TGTGCCAGCAGCTTAGAGGGGAAAAACATTCAGTACTTC	CASSLEGKNIQYF
TRBD1	few	TRBJ1-5	TRBV9	TGTGCCAGCAGCGTCGGACAGGGAAGTCAGCCCCAGCATTTT	CASSVGQGSQPQHF
TRBD2	-	TRBJ2-1	TRBV20-1	TGCAGTGCTACCGGGACTAGAATTCGGGATGAGCAGTTCTTC	CSATGTRIRDEQFF
-	-	TRBJ2-1	TRBV11-2	TGTGCCAGCAGCGTGCGGTCAATGGTCTCGCAATACAATGAGCAGTTCTTC	CASSVRSMVSQYNEQFF